These 9 T cell receptor beta chains were sequenced from one sample in a study of blood T cells in healthy people across ages. Together with a sample-barcoded 5' primer, a J-beta primer mix was included in a second PCR lasting about 6 to 11 cycles. TCRdb itself ran the 5' RACE reads through MiXCR, one entry per CDR3 protein. This table has approximately 900,000 distinct CDR3 sequences, roughly 29% appearing once. These same records also appear under a second study, on T cells of mothers and their children.

Material for sequencing was blood. These receptors all stem from a woman aged 40 to 50 in good health.

This clonotype was picked up a small number of times. The chain recombines TRBV7-9 with TRBJ1-2; TRBD1 might be the D (5 bases). V lost 6 bases and J 4 bases, leaving 18 bases between the germline ends. Germline V gene data show CDR1 as SEHNR and CDR2 as FQNEAQ (reference sequence). The CDR3 extends over 15 amino acids. This CDR3 is CASSSLLDSPYGYTF. In DNA, the CDR3 is TGTGCCAGCAGTAGCTTACTTGACAGCCCCTATGGCTACACCTTC.

This clonotype was seen repeatedly, ten times or more. The rearrangement links TRBV12-3 or TRBV12-4 to TRBJ1-2, with D tentatively TRBD1 (5 bases). V lost 6 bases and J lost 4, with 12 bases in between. The CDR3 runs to 13 residues. The CDR3 is CASRRDARYGYTF. CDR3 coding DNA: TGTGCCAGCAGACGGGACGCGCGCTATGGCTACACCTTC.

This clonotype was observed many times. V gene TRBV20-1 combines with J gene TRBJ2-7, with 8 bases aligning to TRBD1. Germline CDR1 DFQATT, CDR2 SNEGSKA (reference sequence). V lost 0 bases, J lost 2 bases, and 6 bases stayed unmatched. The CDR3 spans 15 residues. As DNA, the CDR3 is TGCAGTGCTAGAGATGTGGCAGGGGGCGCCTACGAGCAGTACTTC. Amino acids: CSARDVAGGAYEQYF.

The chain employs TRBV2 and TRBJ1-1; D remains ambiguous. V was shortened by 6 bases and J by 1 base, with 6 bases between the two germline ends. This CDR3 is 12 amino acids long. Germline CDR1 and CDR2: SNHLY and FYNNEI. DNA of the CDR3: TGTGCCAGCAGGTGGGAGAACACTGAAGCTTTCTTT. Translation gives CASRWENTEAFF.

A remark on this clonotype: This may come from a read error, since a much larger clone is one base off. The chain has TRBV20-1 and TRBJ2-4, with 8 bases fitting TRBD1. This CDR3 is 14 amino acids long. Germline CDR1 reads DFQATT; CDR2 reads SNEGSKA (reference sequence). V shed 6 bases, J shed 11 bases, and the junction held 15 bases outside the gene matches. The CDR3, as DNA: TGCAGTGCCGAGAGCAGGGGGCCGAGGAACGTTCAGTACTTC. It specifies CSAESRGPRNVQYF.

This clonotype was seen a few times. The chain recombines TRBV12-3 or TRBV12-4 with TRBJ2-7, with 11 bases that match TRBD2. V lost 7 bases to trimming and J lost 3 bases; unmatched junction nucleotides: 8. This CDR3 has 15 amino acids. The DNA for the CDR3 is TGTGCCAGCACCAATAGCGGGGGGGTAGTCTACGAGCAGTACTTC. It codes for CASTNSGGVVYEQYF.

The rearrangement joins TRBV5-1 to TRBJ1-4; D remains unclear. Germline lookup yields CDR1 SGHRS and CDR2 YFSETQ. There are 12 residues in the CDR3. The V end lost 5 bases, the J end lost 8 bases, and 10 bases lay between the germline ends. CDR3 in amino acids: CASRLEQEKLFF. The CDR3 DNA is TGCGCCAGCAGACTAGAGCAAGAAAAACTGTTTTTT.

The chain joins TRBV2 to TRBJ2-3; a weak D match, TRBD1 (6 bases). V was shortened by 3 bases and J by 1 base, with 14 bases between the two germline ends. This CDR3 is built from 16 residues. Germline-derived CDR1 and CDR2 are SNHLY and FYNNEI. CDR3 nucleotide sequence: TGTGCCAGCAGTGAGGGACAAGCCCCCCGCACAGATACGCAGTATTTT. Translation: CASSEGQAPRTDTQYF.

V and J are TRBV5-5 and TRBJ2-7; no reliable D call. CDR3 length: 14 amino acids. The germline V gene encodes CDR1 SGHKS and CDR2 YYEKEE (reference sequence). V gave up 0 bases and J gave up 6 bases, with 13 bases separating them. The CDR3 DNA is TGTGCCAGCAGCTTGGGGTGGGGATACGCCGAGCAGTACTTC. It specifies CASSLGWGYAEQYF.